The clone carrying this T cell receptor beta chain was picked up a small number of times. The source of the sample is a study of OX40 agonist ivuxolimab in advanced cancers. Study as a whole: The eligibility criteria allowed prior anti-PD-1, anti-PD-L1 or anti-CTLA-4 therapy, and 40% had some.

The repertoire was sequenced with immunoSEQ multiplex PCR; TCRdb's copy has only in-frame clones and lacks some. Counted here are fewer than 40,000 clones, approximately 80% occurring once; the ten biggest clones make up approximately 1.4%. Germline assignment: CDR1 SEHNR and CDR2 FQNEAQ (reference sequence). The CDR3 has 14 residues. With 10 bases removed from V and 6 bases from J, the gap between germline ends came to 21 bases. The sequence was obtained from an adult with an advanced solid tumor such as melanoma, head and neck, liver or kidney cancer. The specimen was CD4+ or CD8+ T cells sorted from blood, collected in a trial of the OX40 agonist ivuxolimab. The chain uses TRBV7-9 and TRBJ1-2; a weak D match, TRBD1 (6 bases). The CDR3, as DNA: TGTGCCATTCTGCTGTGGGGGCGTGAGGATGGCTACACCTTC. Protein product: CAILLWGREDGYTF.